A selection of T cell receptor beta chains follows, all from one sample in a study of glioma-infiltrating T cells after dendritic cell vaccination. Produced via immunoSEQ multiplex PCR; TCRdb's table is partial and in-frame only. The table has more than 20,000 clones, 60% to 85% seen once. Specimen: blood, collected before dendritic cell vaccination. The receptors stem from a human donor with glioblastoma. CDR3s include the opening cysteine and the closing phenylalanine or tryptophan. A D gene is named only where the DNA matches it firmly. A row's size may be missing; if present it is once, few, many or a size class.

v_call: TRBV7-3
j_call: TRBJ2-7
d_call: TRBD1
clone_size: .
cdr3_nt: TGTGCCAGCAGCTTAGGTGGACAGGGGTACTTC
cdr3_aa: CASSLGGQGYF

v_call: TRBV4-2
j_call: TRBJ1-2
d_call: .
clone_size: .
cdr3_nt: TGTGCCAGCAGCCAAGTTTCCCAGGACTGGAATGGCTACACCTTC
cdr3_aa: CASSQVSQDWNGYTF

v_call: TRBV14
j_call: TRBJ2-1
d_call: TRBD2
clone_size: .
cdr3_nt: TGTGCCAGCAGGCCTAGCGGCTCCTACAATGAGCAGTTCTTC
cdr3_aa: CASRPSGSYNEQFF

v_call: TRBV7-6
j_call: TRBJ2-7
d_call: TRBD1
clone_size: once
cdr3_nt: TGTGCCAGCAGCTTTGACACAGGAGAGGACAGGGGGCCTTCCTACGAGCAGTACTTC
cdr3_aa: CASSFDTGEDRGPSYEQYF

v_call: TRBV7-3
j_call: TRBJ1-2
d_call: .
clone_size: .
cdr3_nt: TGTGCCAGCAGCGTAAGGAACAGGGTAGGCTATGGCTACACCTTC
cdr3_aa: CASSVRNRVGYGYTF

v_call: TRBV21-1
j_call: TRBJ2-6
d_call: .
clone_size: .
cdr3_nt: TGTGCCAGCAGCAAAGGGACAGCCCTTAGTGGGGCCAACGTCCTGACTTTC
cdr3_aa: CASSKGTALSGANVLTF

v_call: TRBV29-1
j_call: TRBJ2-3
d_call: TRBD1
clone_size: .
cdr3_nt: TGCAGCGTTGAAGATTTTGCTTTCTGGGGACAGCGGACAGATACGCAGTATTTT
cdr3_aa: CSVEDFAFWGQRTDTQYF

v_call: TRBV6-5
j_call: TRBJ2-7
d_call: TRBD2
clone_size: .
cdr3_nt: TGTGCCAGCAGTTCACCAGGGACTAGTGCGGAGCAGTACTTC
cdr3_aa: CASSSPGTSAEQYF

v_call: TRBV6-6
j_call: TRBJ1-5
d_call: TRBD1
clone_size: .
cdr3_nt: TGTGCCAGCAGTCCTACCGGGACAGGGAATCAGCCCCAGCATTTT
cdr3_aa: CASSPTGTGNQPQHF

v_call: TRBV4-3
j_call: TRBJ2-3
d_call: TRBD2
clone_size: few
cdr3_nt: TGCGCCAGCAGCCAAGGACGACTAGCGGGAGGGGATACGCAGTATTTT
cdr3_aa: CASSQGRLAGGDTQYF

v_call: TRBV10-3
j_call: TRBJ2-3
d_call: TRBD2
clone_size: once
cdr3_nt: TGTGCCATCAGTGGGACTAGCGGCACAGATACGCAGTATTTT
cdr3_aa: CAISGTSGTDTQYF

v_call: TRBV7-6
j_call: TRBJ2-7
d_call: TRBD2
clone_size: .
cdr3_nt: TGTGCCAGCAGCTTAGGGCCCGCTAGCGGGTCAGGCGAGCAGTACTTC
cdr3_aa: CASSLGPASGSGEQYF

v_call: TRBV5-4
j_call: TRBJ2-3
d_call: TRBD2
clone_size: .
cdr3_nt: TGTGCCAGCAGCCCGTCCGGGGGACTAGCCCAGAACCAAGATACGCAGTATTTT
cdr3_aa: CASSPSGGLAQNQDTQYF

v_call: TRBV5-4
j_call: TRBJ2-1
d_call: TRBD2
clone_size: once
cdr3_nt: TGTGCCAGCAGCAAGACTAGCGGGAAAGTACGCAATGAGCAGTTCTTC
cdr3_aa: CASSKTSGKVRNEQFF

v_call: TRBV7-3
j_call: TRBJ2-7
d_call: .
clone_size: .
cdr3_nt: TGTGCCAGCAGCCTACAGGTCTCCGAGCAGTACTTC
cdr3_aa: CASSLQVSEQYF

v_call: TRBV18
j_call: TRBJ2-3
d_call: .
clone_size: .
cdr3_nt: TGTGCCAGCTCACAGGGGTTAGAAGGCACAGATACGCAGTATTTT
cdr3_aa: CASSQGLEGTDTQYF

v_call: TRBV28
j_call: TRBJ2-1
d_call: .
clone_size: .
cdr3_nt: TGTGCCAGCAGTGCTGCTAGCGCTACCTACAATGAGCAGTTCTTC
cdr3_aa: CASSAASATYNEQFF

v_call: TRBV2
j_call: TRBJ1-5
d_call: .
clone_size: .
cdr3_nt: TGTGCCAGCAGTAACTCCGGGACACCCAGCAATCAGCCCCAGCATTTT
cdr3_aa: CASSNSGTPSNQPQHF

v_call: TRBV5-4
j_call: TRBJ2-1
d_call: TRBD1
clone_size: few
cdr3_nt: TGTGCCAGCAGCCCCGGGACAGGGGGCGGGAATGAGCAGTTCTTC
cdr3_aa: CASSPGTGGGNEQFF

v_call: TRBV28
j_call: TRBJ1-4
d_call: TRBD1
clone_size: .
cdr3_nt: TGTGCCAGCAGTTTATTGCCGGGACAGGGTAATGAAAAACTGTTTTTT
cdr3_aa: CASSLLPGQGNEKLFF

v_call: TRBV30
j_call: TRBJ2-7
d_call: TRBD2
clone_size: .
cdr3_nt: TGTGCCTGGAGTCTCCGGACTAGCGGGAGGTCGAACGAGCAGTACTTC
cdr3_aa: CAWSLRTSGRSNEQYF

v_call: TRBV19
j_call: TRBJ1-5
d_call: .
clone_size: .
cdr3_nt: TGTGCCAGTAGTTTTAGTCCCACCCAGCGTAATCAGCCCCAGCATTTT
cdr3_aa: CASSFSPTQRNQPQHF